These 5 T cell receptor beta chains originate from one sample sequenced in a study of blood T cells in healthy people across ages (dated by TCRdb to 2014 to 2015). The library relied on 5' RACE. The listed sequencing device is Illumina HiSeq 2500. A second roughly 6 to 11 cycle PCR used a sample-barcoded 5' primer and a J-beta primer mix. The public reads were reanalyzed by TCRdb: fastp trimming at Q25, MiXCR alignment, in-frame beta chains only. Here each entry gathers all rows of one CDR3 protein and keeps the most common genes and DNA. A total of some 730,000 distinct CDR3 sequences appear in this sample, around a fifth of them only once. The ten largest account for approximately 20% of the sample. The sequenced sample consisted of blood. Every receptor here comes from a man aged 70 or older in good health.

This clonotype was observed a handful of times. The chain combines TRBV29-1 with TRBJ2-5; 9 nucleotides align to TRBD1. The J call may be in error: the DNA end matches TRBJ2-7 better. The CDR3 consists of 15 residues. The germline gives CDR1 SQVTM, CDR2 ANQGSEA. The CDR3 DNA follows: TGCAGCGTTGGGGTTCCGGGGACAGGGCCCTACGAGCAGTACGTC. This codes for CSVGVPGTGPYEQYV.

This clonotype turned up a few times. This chain links TRBV14 with TRBJ1-4; a weak D match, TRBD1 (5 bases). There are 18 residues in the CDR3. The germline CDR1 and CDR2 sequences are SGHDN and FVKESK. Trimming removed 1 base from V and 6 bases from J, with 21 bases in between. In DNA, the CDR3 is TGTGCCAGCAGCCAAGGAAGATCGAGGGGAGATTGGGATGAAAAACTGTTTTTT. Protein sequence: CASSQGRSRGDWDEKLFF. Combining the CDR3 with reference TRBV14 and TRBJ1-4 gives the whole variable domain EAGVTQFPSHSVIEKGQTVTLRCDPISGHDNLYWYRRVMGKEIKFLLHFVKESKQDESGMPNNRFLAERTGGTYSTLKVQPAELEDSGVYFCASSQGRSRGDWDEKLFFGSGTQLSVL.

V is TRBV20-1 and J is TRBJ1-2; 7 bases are a match to TRBD1. The J segment lost 8 bases and the V segment lost 8 bases, leaving 5 bases of the junction unmatched. This CDR3 has 10 residues. Germline values: CDR1 DFQATT, CDR2 SNEGSKA (reference sequence). The CDR3, as DNA: TGCAGTTCAACAGGGGAAGGCTACACCTTC. Protein: CSSTGEGYTF.

The V and J genes are TRBV12-3 or TRBV12-4 and TRBJ2-7; 14 bases fit TRBD2. The closer fit of TRBJ2-1 to the DNA end suggests the J call may be wrong. This CDR3 comprises 14 residues. CDR3 nucleotide sequence: TGTGCCAGCACCGGGACTAGCGGGAGTTATGAGCAGTTCTTC. The encoded protein is CASTGTSGSYEQFF.

This chain joins TRBV12-3 or TRBV12-4 and TRBJ2-7; 12 bases map to TRBD2. This CDR3 spans 15 amino acids. With 5 bases clipped from V and 3 bases from J, the junction kept 5 bases outside the gene matches. In DNA, the CDR3 is TGTGCCAGCAGTCACGGACTAGCGGGATTCTACGAGCAGTACTTC. It translates to CASSHGLAGFYEQYF.